The clone carrying this T cell receptor beta chain has ten or more counts. Trimming shortened V by 2 bases and J by 2 bases, and 6 bases separated the two germline ends. The CDR3 is made up of 13 amino acids. The TCR beta CDR3 regions underwent amplification using RNA transcripts as the source. TCR CDR3 regions were first amplified by RT-PCR with HTBI primers. TCRdb processed the multiplex PCR reads anew with MiXCR; each CDR3 protein has one entry. This sample has some 760,000 distinct CDR3 sequences; 14% occur once, and the top ten carry roughly 10%. The data belong to a study of T cells in Graves' hyperthyroidism and ophthalmopathy.

The clonotype comes from a young woman with Graves' hyperthyroidism. Material for sequencing was blood. J is TRBJ1-2 and V is TRBV12-3 or TRBV12-4, with a tentative D call TRBD1 (5 bases). The CDR3 DNA sequence: TGTGCCAGCAGTTTACGGGGGAACTATGGCTACACCTTC. As protein: CASSLRGNYGYTF.